Shown below are 22 T cell receptor beta chains from a single sample sequenced in a study of blood T cell repertoires in COVID-19. Using immunoSEQ multiplex PCR, the repertoire was profiled, and TCRdb retains in-frame clones only, with some absent. The table has around 110,000 clones, less than 95% seen once. Sequencing was performed on peripheral blood. The receptors originated from a human donor with active COVID-19. The donor label of this sample is uncertain.

The chain couples TRBV2 to TRBJ1-6, with D possibly matching TRBD1 (5 bases). The CDR3 extends over 12 amino acids. Germline V gene sequence: CDR1 SNHLY, CDR2 FYNNEI. V lost 7 bases and J 9 bases, leaving 10 bases between the germline ends. Written as DNA, the CDR3 is TGTGCCAGCATTCAGGGAGGTTCACCCCTCCACTTT. Translated, it gives CASIQGGSPLHF.

This chain joins TRBV9 and TRBJ2-7, with TRBD1 identical over 8 bases. Germline loops: CDR1 SGDLS, CDR2 YYNGEE. The V and J ends lost 0 bases and 4 bases, in that order; junction bases with no gene match: 12. The CDR3 spans 17 residues. The CDR3 DNA reads as TGTGCCAGCAGCGTAGCAGTGGGGGCGACAGGGGATTACGAGCAGTACTTC. Protein product: CASSVAVGATGDYEQYF.

The V and J genes are TRBV4-2 and TRBJ2-5, with 11 bases that match TRBD2. Germline values: CDR1 LGHNA, CDR2 YNFKEQ. The CDR3 spans 17 residues. Trimming at V came to 2 bases and at J to 0 bases, leaving 5 bases not matched to a gene. CDR3 in amino acids: CASSQYPGLADQETQYF. The CDR3 nucleotides are TGTGCCAGCAGCCAATATCCGGGACTAGCGGACCAAGAGACCCAGTACTTC.

DNA for the CDR3: TGTGCCAGCAGCTTAGAATCCGGGACTCACAGAGAGACCCAGTACTTC. Its protein is CASSLESGTHRETQYF. V gene TRBV7-9 combines with J gene TRBJ2-5, with a tentative D call TRBD2 (6 bases). CDR1 is SEHNR and CDR2 is FQNEAQ in the germline V gene (reference sequence). V lost 1 base and J lost 4, with 16 bases in between. There are 16 residues in the CDR3.

The V gene is TRBV28, the J gene TRBJ1-1; tentative D call: TRBD1 (5 bases). The V gene's germline CDR1 is MDHEN and CDR2 SYDVKM. Trimming shortened V by 4 bases and J by 1 base, and 10 bases separated the two germline ends. The CDR3 loop spans 14 amino acids. CDR3 sequence: CASSSDRANTEAFF. CDR3 in DNA: TGTGCCAGCAGTTCAGACAGAGCGAACACTGAAGCTTTCTTT.

J is TRBJ1-6 and V is TRBV28; D is uncertain. Germline loops: CDR1 MDHEN, CDR2 SYDVKM. The CDR3 has 19 amino acids. The V gene lost 2 bases and the J gene lost 0 bases, with 17 bases spanning the gap. The CDR3 sequence: CASSLRDTTRSSYNSPLHF. As DNA, the CDR3 is TGTGCCAGCAGTTTAAGAGACACGACTAGAAGCTCCTATAATTCACCCCTCCACTTT.

This clone was found once. The chain employs TRBV6-2 or TRBV6-3 and TRBJ1-5, with D unclear. The V end lost 6 bases, the J end lost 1 base, and 22 bases lay between the germline ends. The CDR3 is 18 residues long. CDR1 and CDR2 (germline): MNHEY, SVGEGT. CDR3 sequence reads: CASSRLQTFPLSNQPQHF. The CDR3 DNA follows: TGTGCCAGCAGCCGGCTGCAGACATTCCCACTGAGCAATCAGCCCCAGCATTTT.

About this clone: Different DNA sequences within this sample yield the same CDR3. The chain joins TRBV20-1 to TRBJ2-7; D is possibly TRBD1 (6 bases). V was cut by 3 bases and J by 4 bases, with 7 bases left in between. The CDR3 is made up of 11 amino acids. Germline lookup yields CDR1 DFQATT and CDR2 SNEGSKA (reference sequence). CDR3 sequence reads: CSARGAYEQYF. Written as DNA, the CDR3 is TGCAGTGCTAGGGGGGCTTACGAGCAGTACTTC.

This clone was recorded once. The V gene is TRBV7-3, the J gene TRBJ2-3; 9 bases are shared with TRBD2. The CDR3 is 16 amino acids. The germline CDR1 and CDR2 sequences are SGHTA and FQGTGA. The junction had 4 bases not matched to a gene; V was cut back by 3 bases and J by 0 bases. CDR3 in DNA: TGTGCCAGCAGCTTGGCCGGGACTAGCAGCACAGATACGCAGTATTTT. It is translated as CASSLAGTSSTDTQYF.

Note on this clone: The sample carries other DNA sequences with the same CDR3. This chain uses TRBV5-1 with TRBJ2-3, with D maybe TRBD2 (5 bases). V shed 0 bases and J shed 3 bases, with 5 bases lying between them. Germline values: CDR1 SGHRS, CDR2 YFSETQ. The CDR3 sequence is 13 residues long. The CDR3 region is CASSLAGTDTQYF. CDR3 nucleotides: TGCGCCAGCAGCTTGGCGGGAACAGATACGCAGTATTTT.

The chain employs TRBV6-6 and TRBJ2-7, with 9 bases identical to TRBD1. Looked up from germline, CDR1 is MNHNY and CDR2 is SVGAGI (reference sequence). There are 15 residues in the CDR3. Trimming at V came to 5 bases and at J to 2 bases, leaving 7 bases not matched to a gene. The CDR3 protein is CASSPYRTGAYEQYF. Written as DNA, the CDR3 is TGTGCCAGCAGTCCCTACCGGACAGGGGCCTACGAGCAGTACTTC.

This rearrangement joins TRBV15 to TRBJ1-1; TRBD1 agrees at 7 bases. This CDR3 has 15 amino acids. J was trimmed by 1 base and V by 1 base; bases with no gene match: 3. Looked up from germline, CDR1 is LNHNV and CDR2 is YYDKDF (reference sequence). CDR3 DNA sequence: TGTGCCACCAGCAGAGCGGACAGGAGGAACACTGAAGCTTTCTTT. This translates into CATSRADRRNTEAFF.

This chain connects TRBV5-8 to TRBJ1-4; possible D gene TRBD1, 6 bases. Trimming pared 4 bases from V and 5 bases from J, leaving 15 bases between. The CDR3 totals 15 residues. The germline gives CDR1 SGHTS, CDR2 YDEGEE. The CDR3 DNA reads as TGTGCCAGCAGCCAATTCACAGGGAACAATGAAAAACTGTTTTTT. This codes for CASSQFTGNNEKLFF.

The genes are TRBV28 and TRBJ2-5, with TRBD2 identical over 8 bases. The CDR3 is 14 residues long. Trimming took 10 bases from V and 5 from J; bases not matched to a gene: 12. The germline V gene encodes CDR1 MDHEN and CDR2 SYDVKM. The CDR3 here is CATGPRGGRETQYF. CDR3 nucleotides: TGTGCCACCGGACCTCGGGGGGGCCGGGAGACCCAGTACTTC.

The rearrangement joins TRBV18 to TRBJ2-1; TRBD1 aligns across 9 bases. V gave up 0 bases and J gave up 3 bases; unmatched junction bases: 3. The CDR3 has 16 amino acids. Germline-derived CDR1 and CDR2 are KGHSH and LQKENI. CDR3 DNA sequence: TGTGCCAGCTCACCACCGGAGACAGGGGGCTACAATGAGCAGTTCTTC. Protein: CASSPPETGGYNEQFF.

This chain connects TRBV7-2 to TRBJ1-5; TRBD1 is a possible D gene (5 bases). The CDR3 runs 15 residues. V shed 5 bases and J shed 2 bases, with 13 bases lying between them. CDR1 is SGHTA, CDR2 FQGNSA, per germline. CDR3 protein: CASSIIDSGNQPQHF. The CDR3 bases are TGTGCCAGCAGCATAATAGACAGTGGCAATCAGCCCCAGCATTTT.

V is TRBV7-2 and J is TRBJ2-3; 11 nucleotides align to TRBD2. The CDR3 length is 18 residues. The germline V gene has CDR1 SGHTA and CDR2 FQGNSA. V shed 1 base, J shed 5 bases, and the junction held 11 bases outside the gene matches. The CDR3 loop reads CASSLEVSGGARIDTQYF. Here the CDR3 DNA reads TGTGCCAGCAGCTTAGAAGTTAGCGGGGGGGCTAGGATAGATACGCAGTATTTT.

The chain employs TRBV6-1 and TRBJ1-4; 8 positions match TRBD1. V shed 2 bases and J 5 bases; nucleotides not matched to a gene: 4. The germline gives CDR1 MNHNS, CDR2 SASEGT. The CDR3 totals 15 residues. The CDR3 DNA reads as TGTGCCAGCAGTGAAACAGGGGGTATCAATGAAAAACTGTTTTTT. Its protein product is CASSETGGINEKLFF.

The CDR3 DNA is TGTGCCAGCAGCTTGGAAACTAGCTTTGGGGAGACCCAGTACTTC. Its translation: CASSLETSFGETQYF. The chain is built from TRBV5-6 and TRBJ2-5, with D maybe TRBD2 (6 bases). The CDR3 sequence is 15 residues long. In germline, CDR1 is SGHDT, CDR2 YYEEEE. Between the trimmed V and J ends, which lost 0 bases and 5 bases, there was a span of 14 bases.

This chain joins TRBV27 and TRBJ2-7; TRBD1 aligns across 8 bases. This CDR3 region has 13 residues. J lost 3 bases, V lost 5 bases, and 3 bases had no gene match. The germline V gene encodes CDR1 MNHEY and CDR2 SMNVEV (reference sequence). The CDR3 sequence: CASSHGTGYEQYF. The CDR3 DNA is TGTGCCAGCAGTCACGGGACAGGCTACGAGCAGTACTTC.

The chain couples TRBV11-2 to TRBJ1-2, with TRBD1 matching over 11 bases. After removal of 10 bases from V and 8 bases from J, the junction contained 9 bases not matched to a gene. Germline V CDR1 and CDR2: SGHAT, FQNNGV. This CDR3 has 13 residues. CDR3 amino acids: CATISGTGGGYTF. CDR3 nucleotides: TGTGCCACAATATCCGGGACAGGGGGAGGCTACACCTTC. The variable domain in full, with the rest retrieved from reference TRBV11-2 and TRBJ1-2, is EAGVAQSPRYKIIEKRQSVAFWCNPISGHATLYWYQQILGQGPKLLIQFQNNGVVDDSQLPKDRFSAERLKGVDSTLKIQPAKLEDSAVYLCATISGTGGGYTFGSGTRLTVV.

The V gene is TRBV11-2, the J gene TRBJ1-2, with 9 bases fitting TRBD1. The CDR3 contains 14 residues. Per germline, CDR1 SGHAT and CDR2 FQNNGV. V lost 5 bases and J lost 1; bases outside the gene matches: 2. CDR3 loop: CASSKDRGNYGYTF. DNA of the CDR3: TGTGCCAGCAGCAAGGACAGGGGTAACTATGGCTACACCTTC.